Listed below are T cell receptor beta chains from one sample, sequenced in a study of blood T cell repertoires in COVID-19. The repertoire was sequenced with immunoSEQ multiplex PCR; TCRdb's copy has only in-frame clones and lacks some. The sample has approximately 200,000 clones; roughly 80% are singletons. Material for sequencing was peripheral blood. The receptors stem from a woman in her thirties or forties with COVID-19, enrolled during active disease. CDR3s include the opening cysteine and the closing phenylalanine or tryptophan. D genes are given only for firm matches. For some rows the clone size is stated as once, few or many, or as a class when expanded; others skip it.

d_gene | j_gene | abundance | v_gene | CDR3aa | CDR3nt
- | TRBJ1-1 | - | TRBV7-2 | CASSLGGSTEAFF | TGTGCCAGCAGCCTGGGGGGAAGCACTGAAGCTTTCTTT
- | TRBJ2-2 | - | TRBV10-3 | CAISPDQGVAGELFF | TGTGCCATCAGTCCGGATCAGGGTGTAGCCGGGGAGCTGTTTTTT
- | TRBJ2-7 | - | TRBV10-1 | CASSDGGTYEQYF | TGCGCCAGCAGTGACGGCGGAACCTACGAGCAGTACTTC
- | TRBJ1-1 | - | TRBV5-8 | CASSGSSGIVFEAFF | TGTGCCAGCAGCGGGAGTAGCGGTATCGTTTTTGAAGCTTTCTTT
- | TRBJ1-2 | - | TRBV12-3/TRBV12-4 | CASSLMAGSGYTF | TGTGCCAGCAGTTTAATGGCAGGAAGTGGCTACACCTTC
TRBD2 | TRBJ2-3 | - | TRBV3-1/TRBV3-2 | CASSPLAGSTDTQYF | TGTGCCAGCAGCCCCCTAGCGGGGTCCACAGATACGCAGTATTTT
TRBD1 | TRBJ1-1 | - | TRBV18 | CASSPYQGENTEAFF | TGTGCCAGCTCACCTTATCAGGGGGAGAACACTGAAGCTTTCTTT
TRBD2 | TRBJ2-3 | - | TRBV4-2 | CASSPRLADPSTDTQYF | TGTGCCAGCAGCCCTCGCCTAGCGGACCCTAGCACAGATACGCAGTATTTT
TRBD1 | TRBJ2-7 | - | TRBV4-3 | CASSHSSTGETYEQYF | TGCGCCAGCAGCCATTCATCGACAGGGGAGACCTACGAGCAGTACTTC
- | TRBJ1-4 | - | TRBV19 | CASSMEQGDEKLFF | TGTGCCAGTAGTATGGAACAGGGAGACGAAAAACTGTTTTTT
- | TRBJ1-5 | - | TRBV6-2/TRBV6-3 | CASSATGRQPQHF | TGTGCCAGCAGTGCCACAGGGCGTCAGCCCCAGCATTTT
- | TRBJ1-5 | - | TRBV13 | CASSLRGEPQHF | TGTGCCAGCAGCTTACGGGGTGAGCCCCAGCATTTT
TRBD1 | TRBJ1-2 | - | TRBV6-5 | CASSPDRWNYGYTF | TGTGCCAGCAGTCCGGACAGGTGGAACTATGGCTACACCTTC
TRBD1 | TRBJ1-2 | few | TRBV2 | CASPRAGGGYGYTF | TGTGCCAGCCCCCGGGCAGGGGGCGGCTATGGCTACACCTTC
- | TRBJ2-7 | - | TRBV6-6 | CASRQGLSYEQYF | TGTGCCAGCAGACAGGGCCTTTCCTACGAGCAGTACTTC
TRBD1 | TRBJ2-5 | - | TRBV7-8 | CASSDRGRETQYF | TGTGCCAGCAGCGACAGGGGTAGGGAGACCCAGTACTTC
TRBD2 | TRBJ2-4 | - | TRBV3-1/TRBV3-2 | CASSRTSYKNIQYF | TGTGCCAGCAGTCGGACTAGCTACAAAAACATTCAGTACTTC
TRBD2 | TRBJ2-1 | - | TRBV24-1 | CATSDVGKAGGPGEQFF | TGTGCCACCAGTGACGTTGGAAAAGCGGGAGGGCCTGGGGAGCAGTTCTTC
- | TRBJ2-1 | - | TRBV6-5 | CASSNRYLSYNEQFF | TGTGCCAGCAGTAACCGGTACCTCTCCTACAATGAGCAGTTCTTC
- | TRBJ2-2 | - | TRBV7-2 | CASSLNTGELFF | TGTGCCAGCAGCCTTAACACCGGGGAGCTGTTTTTT
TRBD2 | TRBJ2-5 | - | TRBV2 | CASASSGGLRVTQYF | TGTGCCAGCGCCTCTAGCGGGGGCCTAAGGGTGACCCAGTACTTC
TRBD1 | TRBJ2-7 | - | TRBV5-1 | CASRPPVQGAWEQYF | TGCGCCAGCAGGCCTCCGGTCCAGGGGGCGTGGGAGCAGTACTTC
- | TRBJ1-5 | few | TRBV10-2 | CASRSGDLSQPQHF | TGCGCCAGCAGGTCAGGGGACCTGAGTCAGCCCCAGCATTTT
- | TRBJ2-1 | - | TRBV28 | CASSYTTNAKEQFF | TGTGCCAGCAGTTATACCACCAATGCTAAGGAGCAGTTCTTC
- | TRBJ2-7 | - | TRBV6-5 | CASSSSGGLVYEQYF | TGTGCCAGCAGCTCCTCCGGTGGTTTAGTATACGAGCAGTACTTC
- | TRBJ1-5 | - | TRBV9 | CASSVGGQVNQPQHF | TGTGCCAGCAGCGTAGGTGGGCAGGTCAATCAGCCCCAGCATTTT
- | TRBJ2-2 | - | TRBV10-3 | CAGSWGVRNTGELFF | TGTGCCGGCTCCTGGGGGGTCAGAAACACCGGGGAGCTGTTTTTT
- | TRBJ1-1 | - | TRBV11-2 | CASSLATATVNTEAFF | TGTGCCAGCAGCTTAGCGACAGCTACTGTGAACACTGAAGCTTTCTTT
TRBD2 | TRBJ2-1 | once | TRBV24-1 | CATSAPGRGNEQFF | TGTGCCACCAGTGCCCCGGGGAGGGGAAATGAGCAGTTCTTC
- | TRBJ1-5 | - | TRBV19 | CASSIAGQPQHF | TGTGCCAGTAGTATTGCCGGTCAGCCCCAGCATTTT
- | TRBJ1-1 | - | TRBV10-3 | CATSGTDMVTEAFF | TGTGCCACCTCCGGAACAGATATGGTCACTGAAGCTTTCTTT
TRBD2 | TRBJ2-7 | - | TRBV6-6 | CASTAGTRTYEQYF | TGTGCCAGCACCGCCGGGACTAGGACCTACGAGCAGTACTTC
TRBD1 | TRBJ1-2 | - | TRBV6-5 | CASSRDGQGRYGYTF | TGTGCCAGCAGCCGGGATGGACAGGGGCGCTATGGCTACACCTTC
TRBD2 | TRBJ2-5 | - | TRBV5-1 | CASSTVAGGQETQYF | TGCGCCAGCAGCACCGTAGCGGGGGGGCAAGAGACCCAGTACTTC
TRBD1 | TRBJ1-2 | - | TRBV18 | CASSPPKPGGSSFNYGYTF | TGTGCCAGCTCACCACCGAAGCCAGGGGGCTCATCATTCAACTATGGCTACACCTTC
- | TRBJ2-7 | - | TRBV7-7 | CASSLMRGGEQYF | TGTGCCAGCAGCTTAATGCGAGGGGGCGAGCAGTACTTC
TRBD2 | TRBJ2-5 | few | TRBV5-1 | CASSSGGGQETQYF | TGCGCCAGCAGCTCCGGGGGGGGGCAAGAGACCCAGTACTTC
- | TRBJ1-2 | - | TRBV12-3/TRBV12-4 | CASSPQAGGYTF | TGTGCCAGCAGTCCACAGGCAGGCGGCTACACCTTC
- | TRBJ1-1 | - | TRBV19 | CASSSRRGNTEAFF | TGTGCCAGTAGTTCTAGGAGGGGAAACACTGAAGCTTTCTTT
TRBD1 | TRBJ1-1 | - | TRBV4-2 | CASSPTDRGEYTEAFF | TGTGCCAGCAGCCCCACGGACAGGGGTGAGTACACTGAAGCTTTCTTT
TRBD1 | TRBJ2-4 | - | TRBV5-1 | CASSLGQGENIQYF | TGCGCCAGCAGCTTGGGACAGGGAGAAAACATTCAGTACTTC
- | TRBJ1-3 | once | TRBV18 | CASSPTGDSGNTIYF | TGTGCCAGCTCACCGACGGGGGACTCTGGAAACACCATATATTTT
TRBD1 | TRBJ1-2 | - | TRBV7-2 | CASSPGQGLSEGYTF | TGTGCCAGCAGCCCGGGACAGGGTCTATCGGAAGGCTACACCTTC
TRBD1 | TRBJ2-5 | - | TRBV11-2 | CASSLDGTGAGQETQYF | TGTGCCAGCAGCTTAGATGGGACAGGGGCCGGCCAAGAGACCCAGTACTTC
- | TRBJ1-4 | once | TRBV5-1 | CASSLAGATNEKLFF | TGCGCCAGCAGCTTGGCGGGGGCAACTAATGAAAAACTGTTTTTT
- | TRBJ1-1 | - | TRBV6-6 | CASSYETDEAFF | TGTGCCAGCAGTTACGAGACAGATGAAGCTTTCTTT
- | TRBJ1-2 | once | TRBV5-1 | CASSLDSGGNYGYTF | TGCGCCAGCAGCCTCGACAGTGGGGGGAACTATGGCTACACCTTC
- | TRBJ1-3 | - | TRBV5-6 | CASSLERAQDTSGNTIYF | TGTGCCAGCAGCTTGGAAAGGGCCCAGGACACCTCTGGAAACACCATATATTTT
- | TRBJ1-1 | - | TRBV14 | CASSRLAGVGLGTEAFF | TGTGCCAGCAGCCGGCTCGCGGGGGTAGGGTTGGGCACTGAAGCTTTCTTT
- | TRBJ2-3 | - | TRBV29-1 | CSVEKLGLDTQYF | TGCAGCGTTGAAAAACTAGGACTCGATACGCAGTATTTT
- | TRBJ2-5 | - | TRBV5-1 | CASSLGDTTYQETQYF | TGCGCCAGCAGCTTGGGGGACACCACGTACCAAGAGACCCAGTACTTC
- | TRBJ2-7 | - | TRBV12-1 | CASSHRPEAGPYEQYF | TGTGCCAGCAGCCATCGACCTGAGGCGGGACCCTACGAGCAGTACTTC